This is a list of T cell receptor beta chains from one sample in a study of cytomegalovirus exposure and HLA in healthy donors. Here immunoSEQ multiplex PCR was the method, and the copy in TCRdb shows in-frame clones only, minus some. The sample holds 200,000 or so clones; more than 75% are singletons and the top ten take around 3%. Sequenced: PBMCs. The receptors were sampled from a woman in her forties in good health and CMV-seronegative. CDR3s include the opening cysteine and the closing phenylalanine or tryptophan. D genes are given only for firm matches. Clone size is not always given. Where it is, it says once, few, many or a class for expanded clones.

clone size: NA
V gene: TRBV9
D gene: NA
J gene: TRBJ1-1
CDR3 protein: CASSVDQYGTEAFF
CDR3 DNA: TGTGCCAGCAGCGTAGATCAGTATGGCACTGAAGCTTTCTTT

clone size: NA
V gene: TRBV19
D gene: TRBD1
J gene: TRBJ1-2
CDR3 protein: CASSLTSTGGDGYTF
CDR3 DNA: TGTGCCAGTAGTCTTACCTCGACAGGGGGGGACGGCTACACCTTC

clone size: NA
V gene: TRBV6-1
D gene: TRBD2
J gene: TRBJ2-1
CDR3 protein: CASRPPSGRNNEQFF
CDR3 DNA: TGTGCCAGCAGGCCGCCTAGCGGGCGTAACAATGAGCAGTTCTTC

clone size: NA
V gene: TRBV27
D gene: NA
J gene: TRBJ2-2
CDR3 protein: CASFPADTGELFF
CDR3 DNA: TGTGCCAGCTTCCCAGCGGACACCGGGGAGCTGTTTTTT

clone size: NA
V gene: TRBV4-1
D gene: TRBD1
J gene: TRBJ2-5
CDR3 protein: CASSQAGTGYQETQYF
CDR3 DNA: TGCGCCAGCAGCCAAGCCGGGACAGGCTACCAAGAGACCCAGTACTTC

clone size: NA
V gene: TRBV10-1
D gene: NA
J gene: TRBJ1-5
CDR3 protein: CASVLNQPQHF
CDR3 DNA: TGCGCCAGCGTCCTAAATCAGCCCCAGCATTTT

clone size: NA
V gene: TRBV11-3
D gene: NA
J gene: TRBJ1-1
CDR3 protein: CASSLDGNGGTEAFF
CDR3 DNA: TGTGCCAGCAGCTTAGATGGAAACGGGGGGACTGAAGCTTTCTTT

clone size: NA
V gene: TRBV5-1
D gene: TRBD2
J gene: TRBJ2-7
CDR3 protein: CASSLGTSGRANEQYF
CDR3 DNA: TGCGCCAGCAGCTTGGGGACTAGCGGGAGGGCCAACGAGCAGTACTTC

clone size: NA
V gene: TRBV5-1
D gene: TRBD1
J gene: TRBJ1-5
CDR3 protein: CASSSGTGHNQPQHF
CDR3 DNA: TGCGCCAGCAGCTCCGGGACAGGGCACAATCAGCCCCAGCATTTT

clone size: NA
V gene: TRBV6-1
D gene: TRBD1
J gene: TRBJ2-7
CDR3 protein: CASSGRGQGGTYEQYF
CDR3 DNA: TGTGCCAGCAGTGGACGGGGACAGGGTGGGACCTACGAGCAGTACTTC

clone size: NA
V gene: TRBV27
D gene: TRBD2
J gene: TRBJ2-2
CDR3 protein: CASSPGTSTGELFF
CDR3 DNA: TGTGCCAGCAGTCCAGGGACTAGCACCGGGGAGCTGTTTTTT

clone size: NA
V gene: TRBV6-6
D gene: TRBD2
J gene: TRBJ2-5
CDR3 protein: CASSLAGEQETQYF
CDR3 DNA: TGTGCCAGCAGTCTAGCGGGAGAGCAAGAGACCCAGTACTTC

clone size: NA
V gene: TRBV7-8
D gene: NA
J gene: TRBJ1-3
CDR3 protein: CASSPFSSGGNTIYF
CDR3 DNA: TGTGCCAGCAGCCCGTTTAGCAGTGGTGGAAACACCATATATTTT

clone size: NA
V gene: TRBV18
D gene: TRBD1
J gene: TRBJ2-7
CDR3 protein: CASSPPEQGAFEQYF
CDR3 DNA: TGTGCCAGCTCACCCCCGGAACAGGGGGCTTTTGAGCAGTACTTC

clone size: NA
V gene: TRBV6-1
D gene: NA
J gene: TRBJ2-5
CDR3 protein: CASSEIGRLPGETQYF
CDR3 DNA: TGTGCCAGCAGTGAAATTGGTAGACTTCCTGGGGAGACCCAGTACTTC

clone size: NA
V gene: TRBV5-1
D gene: NA
J gene: TRBJ2-1
CDR3 protein: CASSISRSEQFF
CDR3 DNA: TGCGCCAGCAGCATCTCTAGGAGTGAGCAGTTCTTC

clone size: NA
V gene: TRBV10-1
D gene: NA
J gene: TRBJ2-2
CDR3 protein: CASSVGAGRMYTGELFF
CDR3 DNA: TGCGCCAGCAGTGTAGGTGCCGGGAGAATGTACACCGGGGAGCTGTTTTTT

clone size: once
V gene: TRBV9
D gene: NA
J gene: TRBJ2-4
CDR3 protein: CASSVSGGGDIQYF
CDR3 DNA: TGTGCCAGCAGCGTGTCAGGGGGAGGAGACATTCAGTACTTC

clone size: NA
V gene: TRBV4-1
D gene: NA
J gene: TRBJ2-1
CDR3 protein: CASSQGGAVREPFF
CDR3 DNA: TGCGCCAGCAGCCAAGGGGGGGCCGTGCGGGAGCCGTTCTTC

clone size: NA
V gene: TRBV5-1
D gene: NA
J gene: TRBJ1-1
CDR3 protein: CASSLGAAGDFTEAFF
CDR3 DNA: TGCGCCAGCAGCTTGGGAGCGGCAGGGGATTTCACTGAAGCTTTCTTT

clone size: NA
V gene: TRBV27
D gene: TRBD2
J gene: TRBJ2-7
CDR3 protein: CASSLAGGTYEQYF
CDR3 DNA: TGTGCCAGCAGTTTAGCGGGAGGGACCTACGAGCAGTACTTC

clone size: NA
V gene: TRBV30
D gene: NA
J gene: TRBJ1-1
CDR3 protein: CAWRVETEAFF
CDR3 DNA: TGTGCTTGGAGGGTAGAGACTGAAGCTTTCTTT

clone size: NA
V gene: TRBV29-1
D gene: NA
J gene: TRBJ2-7
CDR3 protein: CSVGRGGYEQYF
CDR3 DNA: TGCAGCGTTGGTAGGGGAGGCTACGAGCAGTACTTC

clone size: NA
V gene: TRBV7-2
D gene: NA
J gene: TRBJ2-7
CDR3 protein: CASSLMGIGDEQYF
CDR3 DNA: TGTGCCAGCAGCCTGATGGGGATCGGGGACGAGCAGTACTTC

clone size: NA
V gene: TRBV7-3
D gene: NA
J gene: TRBJ1-2
CDR3 protein: CASSPDRNYGYTF
CDR3 DNA: TGTGCCAGCAGCCCCGACAGGAACTATGGCTACACCTTC

clone size: few
V gene: TRBV4-1
D gene: TRBD2
J gene: TRBJ2-1
CDR3 protein: CASSSRNLAGRYNEQFF
CDR3 DNA: TGCGCCAGCAGCTCCCGTAATCTAGCGGGGCGCTACAATGAGCAGTTCTTC

clone size: NA
V gene: TRBV7-9
D gene: NA
J gene: TRBJ1-5
CDR3 protein: CASNREQGGNQPQHF
CDR3 DNA: TGTGCCAGCAACCGAGAACAGGGCGGCAATCAGCCCCAGCATTTT

clone size: few
V gene: TRBV10-3
D gene: NA
J gene: TRBJ2-3
CDR3 protein: CAISQQGMTDTQYF
CDR3 DNA: TGTGCCATCAGTCAACAGGGAATGACAGATACGCAGTATTTT

clone size: NA
V gene: TRBV29-1
D gene: TRBD1
J gene: TRBJ2-7
CDR3 protein: CSVLGQGHEQYF
CDR3 DNA: TGCAGCGTTCTTGGACAGGGACACGAGCAGTACTTC

clone size: NA
V gene: TRBV10-2
D gene: NA
J gene: TRBJ2-7
CDR3 protein: CASTQGRSYEQYF
CDR3 DNA: TGCGCCAGCACACAGGGCCGCTCCTACGAGCAGTACTTC

clone size: NA
V gene: TRBV29-1
D gene: TRBD2
J gene: TRBJ2-1
CDR3 protein: CSAERAGGFNEQFF
CDR3 DNA: TGCAGCGCCGAGCGCGCGGGAGGGTTCAATGAGCAGTTCTTC

clone size: NA
V gene: TRBV18
D gene: NA
J gene: TRBJ1-1
CDR3 protein: CASSPRQSFTEAFF
CDR3 DNA: TGTGCCAGCTCACCAAGACAGAGCTTCACTGAAGCTTTCTTT

clone size: NA
V gene: TRBV2
D gene: TRBD2
J gene: TRBJ2-1
CDR3 protein: CASRRTSGREVEQFF
CDR3 DNA: TGTGCCAGCAGGAGGACTAGCGGGAGGGAGGTTGAGCAGTTCTTC

clone size: NA
V gene: TRBV7-9
D gene: NA
J gene: TRBJ2-5
CDR3 protein: CASSFGLSQETQYF
CDR3 DNA: TGTGCCAGCAGCTTCGGACTTAGCCAAGAGACCCAGTACTTC

clone size: once
V gene: TRBV5-6
D gene: TRBD2
J gene: TRBJ2-7
CDR3 protein: CASSFRTSGITYEQYF
CDR3 DNA: TGTGCCAGCAGCTTCCGGACTAGCGGGATAACATACGAGCAGTACTTC

clone size: NA
V gene: TRBV9
D gene: TRBD2
J gene: TRBJ2-7
CDR3 protein: CASSVTGGISYEQYF
CDR3 DNA: TGTGCCAGCAGCGTAACGGGAGGCATCTCCTACGAGCAGTACTTC

clone size: NA
V gene: TRBV6-5
D gene: TRBD1
J gene: TRBJ1-1
CDR3 protein: CASSYLGQRGTEAFF
CDR3 DNA: TGTGCCAGCAGTTATTTGGGACAGAGGGGCACTGAAGCTTTCTTT

clone size: NA
V gene: TRBV10-3
D gene: NA
J gene: TRBJ1-6
CDR3 protein: CAISERGSKDNSPLHF
CDR3 DNA: TGTGCCATCAGTGAGAGAGGGAGTAAGGATAATTCACCCCTCCACTTT

clone size: NA
V gene: TRBV7-6
D gene: TRBD1
J gene: TRBJ2-7
CDR3 protein: CASSLGTGTGLYEQYF
CDR3 DNA: TGTGCCAGCAGCTTAGGGACCGGGACAGGGTTGTACGAGCAGTACTTC

clone size: NA
V gene: TRBV7-9
D gene: NA
J gene: TRBJ2-1
CDR3 protein: CASSFDSFIGASSYNEQFF
CDR3 DNA: TGTGCCAGCAGCTTCGACTCGTTTATCGGAGCCAGCTCCTACAATGAGCAGTTCTTC

clone size: once
V gene: TRBV18
D gene: NA
J gene: TRBJ2-7
CDR3 protein: CASSPRQDYYEQYF
CDR3 DNA: TGTGCCAGCTCACCGAGACAGGATTACTACGAGCAGTACTTC

clone size: NA
V gene: TRBV2
D gene: NA
J gene: TRBJ2-6
CDR3 protein: CASSRQSLNSGANVLTF
CDR3 DNA: TGTGCCAGCAGTCGACAGAGCCTAAACTCTGGGGCCAACGTCCTGACTTTC

clone size: NA
V gene: TRBV30
D gene: NA
J gene: TRBJ1-2
CDR3 protein: CAWSEGGGYTF
CDR3 DNA: TGTGCCTGGAGTGAGGGGGGGGGCTACACCTTC

clone size: NA
V gene: TRBV30
D gene: NA
J gene: TRBJ1-4
CDR3 protein: CAWSPGVTVNEKLFF
CDR3 DNA: TGTGCCTGGAGTCCAGGGGTAACCGTAAATGAAAAACTGTTTTTT

clone size: once
V gene: TRBV2
D gene: TRBD1
J gene: TRBJ1-5
CDR3 protein: CASSRDRVGNQPQHF
CDR3 DNA: TGTGCCAGCAGCAGGGACAGGGTAGGGAATCAGCCCCAGCATTTT

clone size: once
V gene: TRBV28
D gene: TRBD1
J gene: TRBJ1-5
CDR3 protein: CASSSTGGWGQPQHF
CDR3 DNA: TGTGCCAGCAGTTCCACAGGGGGCTGGGGTCAGCCCCAGCATTTT

clone size: NA
V gene: TRBV5-1
D gene: NA
J gene: TRBJ1-1
CDR3 protein: CASSLQDSTEAFF
CDR3 DNA: TGCGCCAGCAGCTTACAGGATAGCACTGAAGCTTTCTTT

clone size: once
V gene: TRBV30
D gene: NA
J gene: TRBJ2-6
CDR3 protein: CAWWAGSGANVLTF
CDR3 DNA: TGTGCCTGGTGGGCGGGCTCTGGGGCCAACGTCCTGACTTTC

clone size: NA
V gene: TRBV6-1
D gene: NA
J gene: TRBJ1-3
CDR3 protein: CASRTGVSGNTIYF
CDR3 DNA: TGTGCCAGCAGAACCGGGGTCTCTGGAAACACCATATATTTT

clone size: NA
V gene: TRBV11-2
D gene: TRBD2
J gene: TRBJ2-7
CDR3 protein: CASSATSGSTHEQYF
CDR3 DNA: TGTGCCAGCAGCGCTACTAGCGGGAGTACGCACGAGCAGTACTTC

clone size: NA
V gene: TRBV28
D gene: NA
J gene: TRBJ2-7
CDR3 protein: CASRAGIYEQYF
CDR3 DNA: TGTGCCAGCAGGGCGGGAATCTACGAGCAGTACTTC

clone size: NA
V gene: TRBV28
D gene: NA
J gene: TRBJ2-3
CDR3 protein: CASTEGRTDTQYF
CDR3 DNA: TGTGCCAGCACGGAGGGTCGCACAGATACGCAGTATTTT

clone size: NA
V gene: TRBV28
D gene: NA
J gene: TRBJ2-4
CDR3 protein: CASSFSVIQYF
CDR3 DNA: TGTGCCAGCAGTTTTTCGGTTATTCAGTACTTC

clone size: NA
V gene: TRBV7-9
D gene: TRBD1
J gene: TRBJ2-7
CDR3 protein: CASSSWTGDEQYF
CDR3 DNA: TGTGCCAGCAGCTCCTGGACAGGGGACGAGCAGTACTTC

clone size: NA
V gene: TRBV7-9
D gene: NA
J gene: TRBJ2-6
CDR3 protein: CASRPGSRGANVLTF
CDR3 DNA: TGTGCCAGCAGACCAGGTTCAAGAGGGGCCAACGTCCTGACTTTC

clone size: NA
V gene: TRBV28
D gene: TRBD1
J gene: TRBJ2-1
CDR3 protein: CASSLRGTGRYNEQFF
CDR3 DNA: TGTGCCAGCAGTTTAAGGGGGACAGGGAGGTACAATGAGCAGTTCTTC